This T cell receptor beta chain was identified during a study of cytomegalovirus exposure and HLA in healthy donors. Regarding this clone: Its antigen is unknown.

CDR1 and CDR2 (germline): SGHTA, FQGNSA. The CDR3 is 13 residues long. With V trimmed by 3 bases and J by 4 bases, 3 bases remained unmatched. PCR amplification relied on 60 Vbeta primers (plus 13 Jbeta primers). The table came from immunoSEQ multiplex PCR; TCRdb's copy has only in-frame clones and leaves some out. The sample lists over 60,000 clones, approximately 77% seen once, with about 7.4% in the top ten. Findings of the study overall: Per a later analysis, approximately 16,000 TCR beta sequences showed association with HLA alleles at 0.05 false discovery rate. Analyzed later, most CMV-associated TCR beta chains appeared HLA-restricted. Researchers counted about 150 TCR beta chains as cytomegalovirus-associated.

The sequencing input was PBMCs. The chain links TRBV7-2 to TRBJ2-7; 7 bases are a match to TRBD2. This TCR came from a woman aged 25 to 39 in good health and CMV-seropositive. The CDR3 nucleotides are TGTGCCAGCAGCTTCCAGCGGGGATACGAGCAGTACTTC. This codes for CASSFQRGYEQYF.